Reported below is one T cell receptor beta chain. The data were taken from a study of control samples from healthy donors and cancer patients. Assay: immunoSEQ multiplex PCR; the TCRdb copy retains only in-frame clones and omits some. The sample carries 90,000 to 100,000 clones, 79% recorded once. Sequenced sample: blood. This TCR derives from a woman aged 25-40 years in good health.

CDR3 coding DNA: TGTGCCAGTAGTATATCTCAGGGCACTGAAGCTTTCTTT. This translates into CASSISQGTEAFF. This sequence joins TRBV19 and TRBJ1-1; D possibly corresponds to TRBD1 (5 bases). This CDR3 is 13 amino acids long. The germline V gene has CDR1 LNHDA and CDR2 SQIVND (reference sequence). Trimming shortened V by 2 bases and J by 4 bases, and 8 bases separated the two germline ends.